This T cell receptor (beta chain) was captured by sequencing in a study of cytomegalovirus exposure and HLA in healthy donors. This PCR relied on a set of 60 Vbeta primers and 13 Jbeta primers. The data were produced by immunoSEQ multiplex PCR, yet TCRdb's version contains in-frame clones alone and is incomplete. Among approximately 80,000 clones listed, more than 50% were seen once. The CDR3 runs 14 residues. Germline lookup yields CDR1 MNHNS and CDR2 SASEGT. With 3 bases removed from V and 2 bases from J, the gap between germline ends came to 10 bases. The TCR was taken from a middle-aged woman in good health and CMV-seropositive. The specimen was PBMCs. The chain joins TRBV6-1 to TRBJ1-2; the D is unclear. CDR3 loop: CASSEPLANYGYTF. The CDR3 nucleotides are TGTGCCAGCAGTGAGCCTTTAGCAAACTATGGCTACACCTTC.